These 14 T cell receptor beta chains were all obtained from the same sample, sequenced in a study of cytomegalovirus exposure and HLA in healthy donors. The PCR used 60 Vbeta and 13 Jbeta primers. This table comes from immunoSEQ multiplex PCR, and its TCRdb copy is limited to in-frame clones, with some not included. The table has around 120,000 clones, 70% to 80% seen once. The source material was PBMCs. The receptors originated from a middle-aged woman in good health and CMV-seropositive.

The chain combines TRBV4-1 with TRBJ1-1; 7 positions match TRBD1. The length of the CDR3 is 15 residues. Germline V lookup: CDR1 MGHRA, CDR2 YSYEKL. J lost 4 bases, V lost 1 base, and 6 bases had no gene match. CDR3 bases: TGCGCCAGCAGCCAAGCAGACAGGGAGGTCACTGAAGCTTTCTTT. It translates to CASSQADREVTEAFF.

V and J are TRBV11-2 and TRBJ1-2; possibly TRBD1 for D (6 bases). CDR3 length: 13 residues. The germline CDR1 and CDR2 sequences are SGHAT and FQNNGV. V was trimmed by 5 bases and J by 4 bases, leaving 11 bases between them. The CDR3 reads CASSPGVSYGYTF. CDR3 in DNA: TGTGCCAGCAGCCCAGGGGTGTCCTATGGCTACACCTTC.

This clone has more than one count but fewer than ten. This rearrangement joins TRBV7-2 to TRBJ2-1, with TRBD2 matching 8 bases. Germline loops: CDR1 SGHTA, CDR2 FQGNSA. The CDR3 spans 16 residues. V was clipped by 4 bases and J by 4 bases; unmatched bases: 9. Here the CDR3 reads CASSSRLATRYNEQFF. CDR3 in DNA: TGTGCCAGCAGCTCCCGACTAGCGACGAGGTACAATGAGCAGTTCTTC.

The V gene is TRBV10-3, the J gene TRBJ1-1; tentatively, D is TRBD1 (5 bases). Germline V gene data show CDR1 as ENHRY and CDR2 as SYGVKD. This CDR3 is 18 amino acids long. V was clipped by 3 bases and J by 0 bases, with 20 bases between them. The CDR3 sequence: CAISDAGRDQYMNTEAFF. CDR3 coding DNA: TGTGCCATCAGTGACGCGGGACGGGACCAGTACATGAACACTGAAGCTTTCTTT.

The chain joins TRBV4-1 to TRBJ2-7; 8 nucleotides align to TRBD2. With 5 bases clipped from V and 1 base from J, the junction kept 13 bases outside the gene matches. Germline V lookup: CDR1 MGHRA, CDR2 YSYEKL. The CDR3 extends over 17 amino acids. The CDR3 reads CASSSAATSGGSYEQYF. CDR3 nucleotides: TGCGCCAGCAGCTCCGCTGCTACTAGCGGAGGTTCCTACGAGCAGTACTTC.

The chain has TRBV4-2 and TRBJ1-6, with TRBD1 matching over 8 bases. CDR1 is LGHNA and CDR2 is YNFKEQ in the germline V gene. The CDR3 extends over 16 amino acids. The V and J ends lost 0 bases and 6 bases, in that order; junction bases with no gene match: 4. The CDR3 region is CASSQDRDRTNSPLHF. As DNA, the CDR3 is TGTGCCAGCAGCCAAGATCGGGACAGGACTAATTCACCCCTCCACTTT.

This chain joins TRBV5-5 and TRBJ1-4; 10 bases are a match to TRBD1. The CDR3 consists of 14 residues. Germline V gene sequence: CDR1 SGHKS, CDR2 YYEKEE (reference sequence). V was pared by 3 bases and J by 8 bases, with 4 bases of the junction left unmatched. The CDR3 bases are TGTGCCAGCAGCTCAGACAGGGGGCACGAAAAACTGTTTTTT. This encodes CASSSDRGHEKLFF.

The chain carries TRBV7-9 and TRBJ1-6, with 12 bases lining up with TRBD1. V shed 11 bases, J shed 7 bases, and the junction held 12 bases outside the gene matches. The CDR3 length is 16 residues. CDR1 is SEHNR and CDR2 is FQNEAQ in the germline V gene (reference sequence). The CDR3 reads CAGSMGTGGLNSPLHF. The CDR3 DNA sequence: TGTGCCGGATCAATGGGGACAGGGGGCCTAAATTCACCCCTCCACTTT.

The chain uses TRBV29-1 and TRBJ2-2, with TRBD1 as a possible D gene (5 bases). The V gene's germline CDR1 is SQVTM and CDR2 ANQGSEA. Trimming stripped 8 bases from V and 3 bases from J, with 25 bases between. The CDR3 is 17 residues long. The CDR3 sequence: CSTGGAGPSGDTGELFF. The CDR3 coding sequence is TGCAGCACAGGTGGGGCAGGCCCGAGTGGGGACACCGGGGAGCTGTTTTTT.

The chain employs TRBV5-1 and TRBJ2-3; 9 bases align to TRBD1. With 4 bases clipped from V and 0 bases from J, the junction kept 3 bases outside the gene matches. There are 15 residues in the CDR3. Germline V gene sequence: CDR1 SGHRS, CDR2 YFSETQ. The CDR3 loop is CASSPGQGSTDTQYF. CDR3 in DNA: TGCGCCAGCAGCCCGGGACAGGGCAGCACAGATACGCAGTATTTT.

The J gene is TRBJ2-7, the V gene TRBV14; D is ambiguous. CDR3 length: 11 residues. Per the germline V gene, CDR1 is SGHDN and CDR2 is FVKESK. Deletions cut 5 bases from V and 2 bases from J, with 4 bases between. The CDR3 nucleotides read TGTGCCAGCAGCAGAGCCTACGAGCAGTACTTC. As protein: CASSRAYEQYF.

V usage is TRBV9 and J usage is TRBJ2-7, with 13 bases that match TRBD2. The CDR3 runs 17 residues. From germline, CDR1 is SGDLS and CDR2 YYNGEE. The V gene end was trimmed by 0 bases and the J gene end by 6 bases; junction bases not matched to a gene: 9. CDR3 sequence (DNA): TGTGCCAGCAGCGTAGAGCCGACGACTAGCGGGGGGACCGAGCAGTACTTC. This encodes CASSVEPTTSGGTEQYF.

Only a few counts were recorded for this clone. This chain uses TRBV11-2 with TRBJ1-4; 10 nucleotides agree with TRBD1. This CDR3 contains 18 residues. CDR1 is SGHAT, CDR2 FQNNGV, per germline. J was trimmed by 0 bases and V by 0 bases; bases with no gene match: 4. The CDR3 loop is CASSLDRTGGATNEKLFF. DNA of the CDR3: TGTGCCAGCAGCTTAGACCGGACAGGGGGAGCAACTAATGAAAAACTGTTTTTT.

This chain connects TRBV7-9 to TRBJ1-1; 10 bases fit TRBD1. The junction had 10 bases not matched to a gene; V was cut back by 5 bases and J by 10 bases. The CDR3 contains 14 residues. Germline lookup yields CDR1 SEHNR and CDR2 FQNEAQ (reference sequence). This CDR3 reads CASSLDRGPLGAFF. CDR3 coding DNA: TGTGCCAGCAGCCTCGACAGGGGGCCCTTAGGAGCTTTCTTT.